The 6 T cell receptor beta chains reported below all come from one sample, sequenced in a study of patients and donors after allogeneic stem cell transplantation. Using its own MiXCR run on the RT-PCR reads, TCRdb lists one record per CDR3 protein. The sample lists about a million distinct CDR3 sequences; approximately 19% were seen once. The sample comprised blood, either unsorted or a sorted T cell fraction (not recorded which). All receptors come from a human donor who was either an allogeneic HSCT recipient or a stem cell or donor lymphocyte infusion donor (not recorded which). It is not recorded whose cells these are; they may come from a transplant donor.

The sample holds many counts of this clonotype. The chain has TRBV12-3 or TRBV12-4 and TRBJ2-3; D gene uncertain. Trimming left V 6 bases short and J 2 bases short, with 3 bases between. The CDR3 spans 11 residues. The CDR3 protein is CASRVTDTQYF. In DNA, the CDR3 is TGTGCCAGCAGGGTCACAGATACGCAGTATTTT.

The V gene is TRBV27, the J gene TRBJ1-5, with 8 bases identical to TRBD1. This CDR3 contains 14 residues. Germline V lookup: CDR1 MNHEY, CDR2 SMNVEV (reference sequence). J gave up 7 bases and V 4 bases, and 6 bases lay outside the gene matches. The chain's CDR3 is CASSYGQGGQPQHF. As DNA, the CDR3 is TGTGCCAGCAGTTACGGACAGGGCGGGCAGCCCCAGCATTTT.

V usage is TRBV21-1 and J usage is TRBJ1-1; the DNA was not used to check the table's D call, TRBD1. TRBV21-1 constitutes a pseudogene. The CDR3 runs to 17 residues. The CDR3 region has the DNA TGTGCCAGCAGCACCCCCCTGGGTGAGCCAGGGGACACTGAAGCTTTCTTT. Encoded protein: CASSTPLGEPGDTEAFF.

The chain has TRBV20-1 and TRBJ2-1; 9 bases match TRBD2. This CDR3 region has 17 residues. Looked up from germline, CDR1 is DFQATT and CDR2 is SNEGSKA (reference sequence). Trimming at V came to 1 base and at J to 0 bases, leaving 7 bases not matched to a gene. CDR3 DNA: TGCAGTGCTAGAGTTTTAGCGGGGGAAAGCTCCTACAATGAGCAGTTCTTC. Its translation is CSARVLAGESSYNEQFF.

This clonotype was seen only a few times. The rearrangement uses TRBV6-1 and TRBJ2-1; TRBD2 matches at 7 bases. Germline V gene data show CDR1 as MNHNS and CDR2 as SASEGT. The trim removed 6 bases at V and 6 bases at J, leaving 8 bases unmatched. CDR3 length equals 14 residues. CDR3 coding DNA: TGTGCCAGCAGGACCGGGGCTAGCGGCAATGAGCAGTTCTTC. It codes for CASRTGASGNEQFF.

The chain uses TRBV19 and TRBJ2-1; TRBD2 matches 12 bases. J gave up 7 bases and V 3 bases, and 10 bases lay outside the gene matches. The CDR3 loop spans 17 amino acids. CDR1 and CDR2 (germline): LNHDA, SQIVND (reference sequence). The DNA for the CDR3 is TGTGCCAGTAGTATGAGGGAGACTAGCGGGAGATTGAATGAGCAGTTCTTC. Amino acids: CASSMRETSGRLNEQFF.